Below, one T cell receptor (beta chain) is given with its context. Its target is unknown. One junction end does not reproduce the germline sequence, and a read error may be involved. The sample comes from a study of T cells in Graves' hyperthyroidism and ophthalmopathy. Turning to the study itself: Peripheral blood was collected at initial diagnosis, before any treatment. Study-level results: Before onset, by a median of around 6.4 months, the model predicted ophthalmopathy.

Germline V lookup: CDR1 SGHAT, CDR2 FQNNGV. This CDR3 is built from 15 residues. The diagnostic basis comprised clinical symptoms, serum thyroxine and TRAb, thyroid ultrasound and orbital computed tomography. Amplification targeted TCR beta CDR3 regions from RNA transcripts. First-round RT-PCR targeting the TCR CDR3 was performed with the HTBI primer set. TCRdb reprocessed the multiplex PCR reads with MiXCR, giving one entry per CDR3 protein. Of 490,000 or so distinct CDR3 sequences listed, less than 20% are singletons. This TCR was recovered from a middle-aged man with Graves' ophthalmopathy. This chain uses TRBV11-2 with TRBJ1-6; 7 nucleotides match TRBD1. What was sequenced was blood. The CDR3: CASSRRGPGDSPLHF. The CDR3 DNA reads TGCGCCAGCAGCCGGAGGGGGCCAGGGGATTCACCCCTCCACTTT.